The source of this T cell receptor (beta chain) is a study of T cells in Graves' hyperthyroidism and ophthalmopathy. Study background: Peripheral blood was acquired at first diagnosis, ahead of any therapy whatsoever. General observations from the study: A model using 13 V-J features told ophthalmopathy apart from stable hyperthyroidism. Most expanded thyroid clonotypes above 0.001 also appeared in blood.

From germline, CDR1 is SGHTA and CDR2 FQGTGA. CDR3 size: 15 residues. V lost 5 bases to trimming and J lost 5 bases; unmatched junction nucleotides: 9. TCR beta CDR3 regions were amplified from RNA. Researchers ran a first-round RT-PCR on the TCR CDR3 using the HTBI primer set. From the multiplex PCR reads, TCRdb called clonotypes with MiXCR, one entry per CDR3 protein. The table shows about 400,000 distinct CDR3 sequences, with approximately 15% occurring only once. The sample holds a few counts of this clonotype. Antigen unknown. The chain is built from TRBV7-3 and TRBJ1-2; 9 bases are a match to TRBD1. Sample: blood. This clonotype was sampled from a woman aged 18-35 years with Graves' hyperthyroidism that later progressed to Graves' ophthalmopathy. CDR3 DNA sequence: TGTGCCAGCAGCCCCACGGGGACAGGGTCTTATGGCTACACCTTC. This translates into CASSPTGTGSYGYTF.